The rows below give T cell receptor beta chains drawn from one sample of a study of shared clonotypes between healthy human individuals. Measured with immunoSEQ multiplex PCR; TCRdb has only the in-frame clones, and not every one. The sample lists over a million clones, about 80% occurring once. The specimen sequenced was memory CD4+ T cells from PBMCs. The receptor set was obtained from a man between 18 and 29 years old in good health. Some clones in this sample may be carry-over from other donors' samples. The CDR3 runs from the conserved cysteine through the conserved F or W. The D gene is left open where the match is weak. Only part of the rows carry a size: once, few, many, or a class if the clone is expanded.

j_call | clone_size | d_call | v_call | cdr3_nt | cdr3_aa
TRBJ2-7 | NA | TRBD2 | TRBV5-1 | TGCGCCAGCAGCTTGGGGACTAGCGGGACTGTGGAGTACTTC | CASSLGTSGTVEYF
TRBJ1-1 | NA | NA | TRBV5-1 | TGCGCCAGCGGCAACAGGGCCGGGAGCTTGGAAGCTTTCTTT | CASGNRAGSLEAFF
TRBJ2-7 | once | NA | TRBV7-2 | TGTGCCAGCAGCTTCGGACACACCTCCTACGAGCAGTACTTC | CASSFGHTSYEQYF
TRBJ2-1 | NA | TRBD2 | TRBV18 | TGTGCCAGCTCACCCGCCGGGACTAGCGGGTACAATGAGCAGTTCTTC | CASSPAGTSGYNEQFF
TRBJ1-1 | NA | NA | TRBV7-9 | TGTGCCAGCAGCTTATTCACGAACACTGAAGCTTTCTTT | CASSLFTNTEAFF
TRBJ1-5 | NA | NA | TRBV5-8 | TGTGCCAGCAGCTTGGGAATAAATCAGCCCCAGCATTTT | CASSLGINQPQHF
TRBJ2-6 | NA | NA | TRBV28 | TGTGCCAGCAGTTTAGCTGGGGCTAGCTCTGGGGCCAACGTCCTGACTTTC | CASSLAGASSGANVLTF
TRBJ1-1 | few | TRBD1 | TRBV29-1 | TGCAGCGTTTTGCCAGGGGGCACTGAAGCTTTCTTT | CSVLPGGTEAFF
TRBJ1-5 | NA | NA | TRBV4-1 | TGCGCCAGCAGCCAAGATTGGGGAGGGGAGCCCCAGCATTTT | CASSQDWGGEPQHF
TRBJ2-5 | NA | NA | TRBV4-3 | TGCGCCAGCAGCCAAGACCTTGGAGGAGGGAAAGAGACCCAGTACTTC | CASSQDLGGGKETQYF
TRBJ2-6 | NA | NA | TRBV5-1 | TGCGCCAGCAGCTTGCTTGCCCGCTTACCCGGCGTCCTGACTTTC | CASSLLARLPGVLTF
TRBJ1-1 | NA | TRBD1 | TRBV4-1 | TGCGCCAGCAGCCACCTCGTGACAGGGATGAACACTGAAGCTTTCTTT | CASSHLVTGMNTEAFF
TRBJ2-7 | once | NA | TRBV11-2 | TGTGCCAGCAGCACCGACTGGGGGTCGTACGAGCAGTACTTC | CASSTDWGSYEQYF
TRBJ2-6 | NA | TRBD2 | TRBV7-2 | TGTGCCAGCAGTCAGTCAGCGGGAGGTGGGGCCAACGTCCTGACTTTC | CASSQSAGGGANVLTF
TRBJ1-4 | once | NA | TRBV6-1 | TGTGCCAGCAGTGTGTGGCGGGTTGTTGAAAAACTGTTTTTT | CASSVWRVVEKLFF
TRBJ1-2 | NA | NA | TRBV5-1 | TGCGCCAGCAGCTTGGCCGTTGCTAGGGGACTGGACAACTATGGCTACACCTTC | CASSLAVARGLDNYGYTF
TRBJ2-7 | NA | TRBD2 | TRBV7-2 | TGTGCCAGCAGCTTACTGGGCGGGAGGTCCTACGAGCAGTACTTC | CASSLLGGRSYEQYF
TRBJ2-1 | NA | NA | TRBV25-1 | TGTGCCAGCAGTGACCCAAGCGGGCCGTACAATGAGCAGTTCTTC | CASSDPSGPYNEQFF
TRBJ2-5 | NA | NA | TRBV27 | TGTGCCAGCAGTCCGCTACCCGAAAACCAAGAGACCCAGTACTTC | CASSPLPENQETQYF
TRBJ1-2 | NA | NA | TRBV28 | TGTGCCAGCAGTTTAATAGACGTGTACGGCCGAGGTGGTGGCTACACCTTC | CASSLIDVYGRGGGYTF
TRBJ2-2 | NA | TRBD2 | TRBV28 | TGTGCCAGCAGGGAGGGCGGGAGTGACTCCGGGGAGCTGTTTTTT | CASREGGSDSGELFF